This T cell receptor beta chain is from a study of T cells in Graves' hyperthyroidism and ophthalmopathy. Whole-study findings and limits: Among thyroid clonotypes expanded above 0.001, most also appeared in blood.

About this clonotype: The antigen is undetermined. At one boundary the junction diverges from the germline segment, which might be a read error.

Germline V CDR1 and CDR2: LNHDA, SQIVND (reference sequence). This CDR3 is built from 15 residues. The source material, RNA transcripts, was used to amplify TCR beta CDR3 regions. In the first-round RT-PCR of the TCR CDR3, the HTBI primer set was used. TCRdb re-called the multiplex PCR reads through MiXCR, storing one row per CDR3 protein. The table shows more than 450,000 distinct CDR3 sequences, with 14% occurring only once. Material: blood. The chain combines TRBV19 with TRBJ1-2, with 8 nucleotides matching TRBD1. The sequence derives from a woman between 40 and 50 years old with Graves' hyperthyroidism. This CDR3 is CASSAWTGSPYSYTF. The CDR3 nucleotides are TGTGCCAGTAGTGCCTGGACAGGGTCCCCCTATAGCTACACCTTC.